This T cell receptor beta chain was obtained from a study of monozygotic twins with inflammatory bowel disease. Comment on this clonotype: Its antigen is not identified.

Findings and limits, study-wide: Those with IBD had lower TCRbeta diversity (inverse Simpson) than their healthy co-twins did. No separation of different T cell subtypes was possible.

CDR3 size: 12 residues. Germline V gives CDR1 DFQATT, CDR2 SNEGSKA (reference sequence). UMIs incorporating a 6-nucleotide sample barcode were appended by means of template switching. TCRdb reanalyzed the 5' RACE reads and collapses them to one entry per CDR3 protein, without DNA. The sample has under 200,000 distinct CDR3 sequences. The material sequenced was blood. The chain uses TRBV20-1 and TRBJ1-2; TCRdb's D call of TRBD1 is untestable without DNA. The TCR sequence derives from a human donor with ulcerative colitis or Crohn's disease, or a healthy co-twin of an affected twin (not recorded which). The chain's CDR3 is CSGTGANYGYTF.